This record covers a single T cell receptor beta chain. The antigen remains undetermined. The sample comes from a study of T cell responses to AZD1222 COVID-19 vaccine. Study observations and caveats: It should be noted that donors were predominantly white British and more often female, and clonal diversity was possibly underestimated. Elevations in Spike-specific TCR breadth and depth followed administration of two AZD1222 doses. Repertoires were collected only later (after the peak T cell response had occurred). As reported, nearly half of all spike-specific TCRs target variant regions that are unmutated.

Generated by immunoSEQ multiplex PCR, the TCRdb table keeps only in-frame clones and is missing some. This sample has about 70,000 clones, with approximately 90% found just once. Germline V gene sequence: CDR1 SGHNT, CDR2 YYREEE (reference sequence). The length of the CDR3 is 13 residues. V gave up 3 bases and J gave up 4 bases, with 8 bases separating them. This chain links TRBV5-4 with TRBJ2-1; no definite D call. Sequences were derived from peripheral blood, sampled 28 days after the second dose of the MenACWY control vaccine. The source of this sequence is an adult who received the MenACWY meningococcal vaccine as a control. CDR3 bases: TGTGCCAGCAGCTCTTGGCGGTACAATGAGCAGTTCTTC. This sequence encodes CASSSWRYNEQFF.